The sequence of this TCR beta chain was determined in a study of blood T cell repertoires in COVID-19. Across the study: PBMCs, B-cell-depleted T cells, or T cells were the source of the cDNA or gDNA that made up the material.

Followed longitudinally, the Seattle patients had been enrolled during active infection. The CDR3 runs 16 residues. V shed 2 bases and J 2 bases; nucleotides not matched to a gene: 2. Germline loops: CDR1 MNHNS, CDR2 SASEGT. In the original workflow: The assay estimated nucleated cells by amplifying reference gene primers. Profiling relied on immunoSEQ multiplex PCR, and the TCRdb table lists in-frame clones only, not all of them. Clonal size and the V and J genes are those of that table, whereas D and trimming came from the DNA. The sample records around 280,000 clones, about nine tenths being singletons.

This chain uses TRBV6-1 with TRBJ2-2; 10 bases match TRBD2. Sequenced: peripheral blood. The TCR comes from a woman in her 30s with COVID-19, enrolled during active disease. The CDR3 nucleotides read TGTGCCAGCAGTGAACTAGCGGGGGTTAACACCGGGGAGCTGTTTTTT. As protein: CASSELAGVNTGELFF.